This entry lists 23 T cell receptor beta chains sequenced from one sample in a study of cytomegalovirus exposure and HLA in healthy donors (dated by TCRdb to about 2017). Libraries were prepared through the immunoSEQ multiplex PCR assay. For the multiplex PCR, a mixture combining 60 forward primers for TCR Vbeta segments and 13 reverse primers for TCR Jbeta segments was used. Held by TCRdb, this immuneACCESS table contains in-frame sequences only and omits some clones. Under half of the omission traces to an unresolved V gene where checked; the cause of the rest is unknown. Here the sample has 180,000 or so clones; 76% occur a single time. 1.5% to 2% of the sample is taken by the ten largest. Material: PBMCs. Source of these receptors: a man aged 18 to 29 in good health and CMV-seronegative.

The chain has TRBV5-4 and TRBJ2-1; 7 bases line up with TRBD1. J lost 0 bases, V lost 3 bases, and 3 bases had no gene match. The CDR3 covers 15 residues. Germline CDR1 SGHNT, CDR2 YYREEE (reference sequence). CDR3 in DNA: TGTGCCAGCAGCTCACAGGGGAGCTCCTACAATGAGCAGTTCTTC. Translation: CASSSQGSSYNEQFF.

The V gene is TRBV5-5, the J gene TRBJ1-1, with 9 bases that match TRBD1. The CDR3 runs to 16 residues. J lost 1 base, V lost 1 base, and 5 bases had no gene match. Germline lookup yields CDR1 SGHKS and CDR2 YYEKEE (reference sequence). The chain's CDR3 is CASSLRTGEANTEAFF. The CDR3 nucleotides are TGTGCCAGCAGCTTGAGGACAGGGGAGGCGAACACTGAAGCTTTCTTT.

The CDR3 nucleotides are TGTGCCAGCGGCGGACTAGCGGGGGCCACCGGGGAGCTGTTTTTT. Its protein is CASGGLAGATGELFF. The rearrangement links TRBV2 to TRBJ2-2, with TRBD2 identical over 13 bases. The CDR3 runs 15 residues. Germline V gives CDR1 SNHLY, CDR2 FYNNEI. V shed 8 bases and J 4 bases; nucleotides not matched to a gene: 4. Supplemented by reference TRBV2 and TRBJ2-2, the full variable domain reads EPEVTQTPSHQVTQMGQEVILRCVPISNHLYFYWYRQILGQKVEFLVSFYNNEISEKSEIFDDQFSVERPDGSNFTLKIRSTKLEDSAMYFCASGGLAGATGELFFGEGSRLTVL.

The chain uses TRBV9 and TRBJ1-1; D gene ambiguous. This CDR3 region has 14 residues. Germline lookup yields CDR1 SGDLS and CDR2 YYNGEE. Deletions cut 2 bases from V and 4 bases from J, with 12 bases between. The CDR3 loop is CASSVVGMGTEAFF. Here the CDR3 DNA reads TGTGCCAGCAGCGTTGTCGGGATGGGCACTGAAGCTTTCTTT. Supplemented by reference TRBV9 and TRBJ1-1, the full variable domain reads DSGVTQTPKHLITATGQRVTLRCSPRSGDLSVYWYQQSLDQGLQFLIQYYNGEERAKGNILERFSAQQFPDLHSELNLSSLELGDSALYFCASSVVGMGTEAFFGQGTRLTVV.

The chain carries TRBV11-3 and TRBJ1-1; TRBD1 aligns across 11 bases. The CDR3 spans 18 residues. Germline V CDR1 and CDR2: SGHNT, YENEEA. V trimming: 2 bases; J trimming: 5 bases; junction bases outside the gene matches: 13. The CDR3 loop is CASSLPTGQGGGWTEAFF. The CDR3 DNA follows: TGTGCCAGCAGCTTACCGACGGGACAGGGGGGGGGTTGGACTGAAGCTTTCTTT.

This clone occurred once. V usage is TRBV9 and J usage is TRBJ2-2; TRBD1 agrees at 8 bases. The germline CDR1 and CDR2 sequences are SGDLS and YYNGEE. V shed 3 bases and J 8 bases; nucleotides not matched to a gene: 9. The CDR3 runs 15 residues. The CDR3 region has the DNA TGTGCCAGCAGCGCCGGGGACAGGAGCAAAGGGGAGCTGTTTTTT. This encodes CASSAGDRSKGELFF. The variable domain in full, with the rest retrieved from reference TRBV9 and TRBJ2-2, is DSGVTQTPKHLITATGQRVTLRCSPRSGDLSVYWYQQSLDQGLQFLIQYYNGEERAKGNILERFSAQQFPDLHSELNLSSLELGDSALYFCASSAGDRSKGELFFGEGSRLTVL.

V is TRBV28 and J is TRBJ2-1, with 9 bases that match TRBD2. This CDR3 region has 17 residues. The V gene's germline CDR1 is MDHEN and CDR2 SYDVKM. Trimming cost V 2 bases and J 4 bases; bases outside gene matches: 9. The CDR3 DNA reads as TGTGCCAGCAGTTTAGGGGTTAGCGGGGGACTTTACAATGAGCAGTTCTTC. Its protein is CASSLGVSGGLYNEQFF.

This sequence joins TRBV7-3 and TRBJ2-1, with TRBD2 matching over 7 bases. In germline, CDR1 is SGHTA, CDR2 FQGTGA. V shed 1 base and J 6 bases; nucleotides not matched to a gene: 6. The CDR3 loop spans 15 amino acids. This CDR3 reads CASSLSGSFSNEQFF. The CDR3 region has the DNA TGTGCCAGCAGCTTAAGCGGGAGTTTTAGCAATGAGCAGTTCTTC. Based on the CDR3 plus reference TRBV7-3 and TRBJ2-1, the full variable domain is GAGVSQTPSNKVTEKGKYVELRCDPISGHTALYWYRQSLGQGPEFLIYFQGTGAADDSGLPNDRFFAVRPEGSVSTLKIQRTERGDSAVYLCASSLSGSFSNEQFFGPGTRLTVL.

The rearrangement links TRBV18 to TRBJ2-5; a weak D match, TRBD1 (6 bases). This CDR3 has 16 amino acids. Trimming pared 0 bases from V and 4 bases from J, leaving 15 bases between. In germline, CDR1 is KGHSH, CDR2 LQKENI. The CDR3 coding sequence is TGTGCCAGCTCACCACCGGACAGCATCCTTGGAGAGACCCAGTACTTC. Amino acids: CASSPPDSILGETQYF.

The chain carries TRBV28 and TRBJ2-3; 8 bases are a match to TRBD2. V lost 2 bases and J lost 7; bases outside the gene matches: 8. The CDR3 has 15 amino acids. Germline CDR1 MDHEN, CDR2 SYDVKM. The CDR3 reads CASSLRGGSANTQYF. The CDR3 DNA sequence: TGTGCCAGCAGTTTACGGGGGGGCAGCGCTAATACGCAGTATTTT. The complete variable domain, with remaining parts taken from reference TRBV28 and TRBJ2-3, reads DVKVTQSSRYLVKRTGEKVFLECVQDMDHENMFWYRQDPGLGLRLIYFSYDVKMKEKGDIPEGYSVSREKKERFSLILESASTNQTSMYLCASSLRGGSANTQYFGPGTRLTVL.

This chain links TRBV16 with TRBJ1-2, with D possibly TRBD1 on 6 matching bases. The V end was cut by 6 bases, the J end by 0 bases, with 14 bases between. CDR1 is KGHSY and CDR2 is FQNENV in the germline V gene. The CDR3 sequence is 15 residues long. CDR3: CASSPDRSPNYGYTF. The CDR3 region has the DNA TGTGCCAGCAGTCCAGACAGGAGCCCTAACTATGGCTACACCTTC.

The rearrangement links TRBV28 to TRBJ2-1; 11 nucleotides align to TRBD2. With 6 bases clipped from V and 0 bases from J, the junction kept 10 bases outside the gene matches. The germline V gene encodes CDR1 MDHEN and CDR2 SYDVKM. The CDR3 length is 18 residues. For the CDR3, the DNA is TGTGCCAGCAGGCACTTTCCCGGGACTAGCGGCTCCTACAATGAGCAGTTCTTC. Translation: CASRHFPGTSGSYNEQFF.

This clone was counted between two and nine times. The rearrangement links TRBV7-3 to TRBJ2-4; TRBD1 is a possible D gene (5 bases). V lost 5 bases to trimming and J lost 5 bases, with 13 bases between them. Germline V gene lookup returns CDR1 SGHTA and CDR2 FQGTGA. CDR3 length equals 14 residues. The CDR3 DNA is TGTGCCAGCAGCCCGCAGGGTAACCAAAACATTCAGTACTTC. The encoded protein is CASSPQGNQNIQYF.

Worth noting for this clone: One end of the junction varies from germline; a read error may be responsible. The J gene is TRBJ1-2, the V gene TRBV2; D is perhaps TRBD1 (6 bases). This CDR3 comprises 13 residues. CDR1 is SNHLY, CDR2 FYNNEI, per germline. The CDR3 sequence: CASGDRPNYGYTF. For the CDR3, the DNA is TGTGCCAGCGGTGACAGGCCTAACTATGGCTACACCTTC.

This clone was counted only a few times. This chain joins TRBV6-6 and TRBJ1-1, with 7 bases aligning to TRBD1. V dropped 4 bases and J dropped 7; count of bases not matched to a gene: 6. CDR3 size: 13 residues. Germline CDR1 reads MNHNY; CDR2 reads SVGAGI (reference sequence). The CDR3: CASSFDRVGEAFF. The CDR3 DNA sequence: TGTGCCAGCAGTTTCGACAGGGTAGGTGAAGCTTTCTTT.

The rearrangement links TRBV10-3 to TRBJ1-2; TRBD1 is a possible D gene (5 bases). This CDR3 region has 15 residues. V was clipped by 2 bases and J by 6 bases, with 16 bases between them. Germline-derived CDR1 and CDR2 are ENHRY and SYGVKD. DNA for the CDR3: TGTGCCATCAGTGAGGGCAGGGTGGTCCATAATGGCTACACCTTC. It codes for CAISEGRVVHNGYTF.

This rearrangement joins TRBV25-1 to TRBJ1-2; TRBD1 matches 9 bases. Germline V CDR1 and CDR2: MGHDK, SYGVNS. This CDR3 is 15 amino acids long. Trimming at V came to 0 bases and at J to 7 bases, leaving 6 bases not matched to a gene. The DNA of the CDR3 is TGTGCCAGCAGTGAATACGACAGGGGGAGAGGTGGCTACACCTTC. Translated, it gives CASSEYDRGRGGYTF.

J is TRBJ2-7 and V is TRBV28; D ambiguous. V was pared by 3 bases and J by 4 bases, with 7 bases between. This CDR3 comprises 12 residues. Germline-derived CDR1 and CDR2 are MDHEN and SYDVKM. CDR3 bases: TGTGCCAGCAGTTTTAGAGCATACGAGCAGTACTTC. Encoded protein: CASSFRAYEQYF.

CDR3 in amino acids: CASSVPGQGAYEQYF. The CDR3 DNA follows: TGTGCCAGCAGTGTTCCGGGACAGGGGGCCTACGAGCAGTACTTC. The chain couples TRBV6-5 to TRBJ2-5; 11 nucleotides match TRBD1. The J call could be wrong; TRBJ2-7 is a better fit for the DNA end. The CDR3 length is 15 residues. The germline V gene has CDR1 MNHEY and CDR2 SVGAGI.

This clone was detected only a few times. The chain combines TRBV19 with TRBJ2-1; 8 bases are a match to TRBD2. J lost 7 bases, V lost 2 bases, and 4 bases had no gene match. This CDR3 is 14 amino acids long. The germline CDR1 and CDR2 sequences are LNHDA and SQIVND (reference sequence). The CDR3 DNA follows: TGTGCCAGTAGTATAAGCGGGAGTCGGAATGAGCAGTTCTTC. Its translation: CASSISGSRNEQFF. Drawing the rest from reference TRBV19 and TRBJ2-1, the complete variable domain is DGGITQSPKYLFRKEGQNVTLSCEQNLNHDAMYWYRQDPGQGLRLIYYSQIVNDFQKGDIAEGYSVSREKKESFPLTVTSAQKNPTAFYLCASSISGSRNEQFFGPGTRLTVL.

The CDR3 spells CASSLSGGYYGYTF. The CDR3 region has the DNA TGTGCCAGCAGTTTATCGGGGGGGTACTATGGCTACACCTTC. J is TRBJ1-2 and V is TRBV27; weak D call: TRBD1 (5 bases). The CDR3 extends over 14 amino acids. The V and J ends lost 0 bases and 3 bases respectively, with 8 bases between them. Per the germline V gene, CDR1 is MNHEY and CDR2 is SMNVEV (reference sequence).

The V and J genes are TRBV30 and TRBJ1-1; D perhaps matches TRBD1 (5 bases). The CDR3 sequence is 14 residues long. The germline V gene has CDR1 GTSNPN and CDR2 SVGIG (reference sequence). The germline V and J ends were trimmed by 0 bases and 5 bases, with 13 bases remaining between them. The CDR3 bases are TGTGCCTGGAGTGTACCATCAGGGTGGACTGAAGCTTTCTTT. Translated: CAWSVPSGWTEAFF.

This clone is a singleton in its sample. The gene calls are TRBV23-1 and TRBJ1-1; D is unclear. TRBV23-1 qualifies as an ORF whose function is uncertain. The CDR3 length is 13 residues. The V and J ends lost 4 bases and 7 bases respectively, with 13 bases between them. The CDR3 DNA reads TGCGCCAGCAGTCGACACGGCACGCATGAAGCTTTCTTT. Translation gives CASSRHGTHEAFF.